This TCR beta chain was captured by sequencing in a study of blood T cell repertoires in COVID-19. Study in general: Both acute and convalescent COVID-19 samples were obtained from the United States, Italy and Spain. Sources were T cells, B-cell-depleted T cells, or PBMCs; the material itself was cDNA or gDNA.

Between the trimmed V and J ends, which lost 1 base and 11 bases, there was a span of 9 bases. Germline V gives CDR1 LNHDA, CDR2 SQIVND (reference sequence). The CDR3 is made up of 12 amino acids. Authors' data handling: Reference gene primer amplification gave nucleated cell count estimates. This table comes from immunoSEQ multiplex PCR, and its TCRdb copy is limited to in-frame clones, with some not included. That table is the source of V, J and clone size, and D and trimming were worked out from the DNA. The top ten clones hold roughly 6.7% of a sample with some 220,000 clones, around 82% of them seen once.

This TCR was sampled from a woman in her seventies with acute or convalescent COVID-19. The chain uses TRBV19 and TRBJ1-5; D not certain. Sequencing was done on a sample of peripheral blood. CDR3 nucleotides: TGTGCCAGTAGTATAGCACCCGGGACCCAGCATTTT. Translated: CASSIAPGTQHF.